Listed here are 13 T cell receptor beta chains from one sample, sequenced in a study of beta chain features in type 1 diabetes. Of the isolated RNA, all was reverse transcribed, and so the sequenced material was expressed TCRB transcripts. Data came from immunoSEQ multiplex PCR; TCRdb stores just in-frame clones and leaves some out. Of fewer than 150,000 clones detected, 6.5% to 8.5% appear once; the ten largest clones hold approximately 1.4%. The source material was central memory CD4+ T cells from blood. These receptors all come from a woman in her twenties or thirties in good health.

This clone was observed a handful of times. The chain recombines TRBV11-3 with TRBJ2-1, with D maybe TRBD1 (6 bases). The V gene lost 5 bases and the J gene lost 3 bases, with 14 bases spanning the gap. CDR3 length: 15 residues. Germline V gene data show CDR1 as SGHNT and CDR2 as YENEEA. CDR3 amino acids: CASSPGQGLYNEQFF. The CDR3 region has the DNA TGTGCCAGCAGCCCCGGTCAGGGGCTCTACAATGAGCAGTTCTTC.

This clone was recorded at least ten times. J is TRBJ2-5 and V is TRBV5-1; possible D gene TRBD1, 6 bases. The ends were cut back, 4 bases at V and 4 bases at J, with 17 bases in the middle. This CDR3 has 15 amino acids. CDR1 is SGHRS and CDR2 is YFSETQ in the germline V gene. CDR3 sequence (DNA): TGCGCCAGCAGCCTGATGAGGGGGATCGGAGAGACCCAGTACTTC. It encodes CASSLMRGIGETQYF. The variable domain in full, with the rest retrieved from reference TRBV5-1 and TRBJ2-5, is KAGVTQTPRYLIKTRGQQVTLSCSPISGHRSVSWYQQTPGQGLQFLFEYFSETQRNKGNFPGRFSGRQFSNSRSEMNVSTLELGDSALYLCASSLMRGIGETQYFGPGTRLLVL.

This clone was recorded at least ten times. The chain combines TRBV7-9 with TRBJ2-1; 9 bases match TRBD2. Germline-derived CDR1 and CDR2 are SEHNR and FQNEAQ (reference sequence). V shed 7 bases, J shed 0 bases, and the junction held 4 bases outside the gene matches. The CDR3 is made up of 15 amino acids. This CDR3 reads CASTFSGSSYNEQFF. CDR3 DNA: TGTGCCAGCACTTTTAGCGGGAGCTCCTACAATGAGCAGTTCTTC.

This rearrangement joins TRBV6-6 to TRBJ2-1; 10 bases line up with TRBD2. Trimming removed 5 bases from V and 12 bases from J; junction bases left unmatched: 7. The CDR3 covers 13 residues. Germline values: CDR1 MNHNY, CDR2 SVGAGI (reference sequence). CDR3 DNA sequence: TGTGCCAGCAGTCAACGAGCGGGAGGGTGGCAGTTCTTC. Translated, it gives CASSQRAGGWQFF.

This clone showed up just a few times. Here the CDR3 DNA reads TGTGCCAGCAGCCCCTCGACAGGAAACTATGGCTACACCTTC. Its translation: CASSPSTGNYGYTF. V usage is TRBV11-2 and J usage is TRBJ1-2, with a tentative D call TRBD1 (6 bases). The ends were cut back, 5 bases at V and 2 bases at J, with 12 bases in the middle. The CDR3 has 14 amino acids. Germline V gene sequence: CDR1 SGHAT, CDR2 FQNNGV.

This clone was detected only a few times. The rearrangement links TRBV7-9 to TRBJ2-1, with TRBD1 matching 11 bases. Germline V gene data show CDR1 as SEHNR and CDR2 as FQNEAQ (reference sequence). The CDR3 consists of 18 residues. V lost 4 bases to trimming and J lost 5 bases; unmatched junction nucleotides: 13. In nucleotides, the CDR3 is TGTGCCAGCAGCTCCAGAGGACAGGGGGCCCGTACGAACAATGAGCAGTTCTTC. Amino acids: CASSSRGQGARTNNEQFF.

The chain links TRBV7-3 to TRBJ2-1, with a possible D match to TRBD2 (6 bases). The germline gives CDR1 SGHTA, CDR2 FQGTGA. The CDR3 loop spans 15 amino acids. Trimming removed 2 bases at V and 8 bases at J, with 16 bases between. The CDR3 sequence: CASSLALAGGDEQFF. The CDR3 coding sequence is TGTGCCAGCAGCTTAGCGCTTGCGGGCGGGGATGAGCAGTTCTTC.

The V gene is TRBV30, the J gene TRBJ2-7, with TRBD1 matching over 7 bases. Per the germline V gene, CDR1 is GTSNPN and CDR2 is SVGIG (reference sequence). CDR3 length equals 14 residues. The ends lost 2 bases at V and 3 bases at J; junction bases unmatched: 7. The CDR3: CAWSLQGFSYEQYF. CDR3 bases: TGTGCCTGGAGTTTACAGGGGTTCAGCTACGAGCAGTACTTC. The complete variable domain, with remaining parts taken from reference TRBV30 and TRBJ2-7, reads SQTIHQWPATLVQPVGSPLSLECTVEGTSNPNLYWYRQAAGRGLQLLFYSVGIGQISSEVPQNLSASRPQDRQFILSSKKLLLSDSGFYLCAWSLQGFSYEQYFGPGTRLTVT.

This clone appeared a few times. The V gene is TRBV4-2, the J gene TRBJ2-1; 10 nucleotides align to TRBD2. V dropped 5 bases and J dropped 3; count of bases not matched to a gene: 4. Germline-derived CDR1 and CDR2 are LGHNA and YNFKEQ. CDR3 size: 15 residues. In DNA form, the CDR3 reads TGTGCCAGCAGCAGGGGACTAGCGCGCTACAATGAGCAGTTCTTC. Encoded protein: CASSRGLARYNEQFF.

The chain combines TRBV4-2 with TRBJ2-6, with 11 bases that match TRBD2. The CDR3 length is 18 residues. Germline assignment: CDR1 LGHNA and CDR2 YNFKEQ. Trimming took 2 bases from V and 0 from J; bases not matched to a gene: 3. CDR3 in amino acids: CASSQTTSGVSGANVLTF. The CDR3 DNA sequence: TGTGCCAGCAGCCAAACGACTAGCGGGGTCTCTGGGGCCAACGTCCTGACTTTC.

A word on this clone: A read error may be the cause here, since a much bigger clone is one base away. The rearrangement links TRBV4-2 to TRBJ2-7; D unclear. The germline V and J ends were trimmed by 5 bases and 3 bases, with 5 bases remaining between them. The germline V gene has CDR1 LGHNA and CDR2 YNFKEQ. The CDR3 contains 11 residues. CDR3 DNA: TGTGCCAGCAGCTTACACTACGAGCAGTACTTC. As protein: CASSLHYEQYF.

This clone was found many times. The rearrangement joins TRBV29-1 to TRBJ2-1; D possibly corresponds to TRBD1 (5 bases). Between the trimmed V and J ends, which lost 7 bases and 0 bases, there was a span of 7 bases. The CDR3 is made up of 12 amino acids. Germline CDR1 reads SQVTM; CDR2 reads ANQGSEA. CDR3 loop: CSADSSYNEQFF. The CDR3 coding sequence is TGCAGCGCAGACAGCTCCTACAATGAGCAGTTCTTC.

At least ten counts were recorded for this clone. V usage is TRBV30 and J usage is TRBJ2-1, with D possibly matching TRBD2 (6 bases). CDR3 length: 13 amino acids. Trimming removed 0 bases at V and 10 bases at J, with 13 bases between. Germline V lookup: CDR1 GTSNPN, CDR2 SVGIG (reference sequence). This CDR3 is CAWSVRGLREQFF. The CDR3 region has the DNA TGTGCCTGGAGTGTACGTGGACTACGCGAGCAGTTCTTC.